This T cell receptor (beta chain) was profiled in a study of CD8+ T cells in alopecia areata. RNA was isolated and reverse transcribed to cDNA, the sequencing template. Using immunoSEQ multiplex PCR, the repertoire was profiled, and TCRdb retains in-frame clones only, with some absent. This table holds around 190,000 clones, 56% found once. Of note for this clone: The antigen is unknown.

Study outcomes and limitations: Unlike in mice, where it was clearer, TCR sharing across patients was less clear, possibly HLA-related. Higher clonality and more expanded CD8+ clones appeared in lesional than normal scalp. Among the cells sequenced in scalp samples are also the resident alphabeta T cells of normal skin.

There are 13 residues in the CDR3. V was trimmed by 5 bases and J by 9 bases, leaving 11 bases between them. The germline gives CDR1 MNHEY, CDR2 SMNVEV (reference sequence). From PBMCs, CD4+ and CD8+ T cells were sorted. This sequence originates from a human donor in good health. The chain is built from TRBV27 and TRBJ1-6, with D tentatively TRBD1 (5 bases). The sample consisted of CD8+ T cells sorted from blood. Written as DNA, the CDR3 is TGTGCCAGCAGTCCAGGGACTATTTCACCCCTCCACTTT. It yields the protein CASSPGTISPLHF.